The sequence of this T cell receptor (beta chain) was determined in a study of T cells in localized non-small cell lung cancer. This CDR3 is built from 14 residues. Trimming cost V 5 bases and J 5 bases; bases outside gene matches: 5. Germline assignment: CDR1 PRHDT and CDR2 FYEKMQ (reference sequence). Produced via immunoSEQ multiplex PCR; TCRdb's table is partial and in-frame only. Of about 16,000 clones in the sample, approximately 90% were seen once. V is TRBV13 and J is TRBJ2-5, with 10 bases matching TRBD2. The sequence was collected from a male donor aged 60 or older with stage II squamous cell lung carcinoma. The sample in question was peripheral blood, obtained before any cancer treatment. The CDR3 loop is CASSLAGAGETQYF. In DNA form, the CDR3 reads TGTGCCAGCAGCCTAGCGGGAGCGGGGGAGACCCAGTACTTC.